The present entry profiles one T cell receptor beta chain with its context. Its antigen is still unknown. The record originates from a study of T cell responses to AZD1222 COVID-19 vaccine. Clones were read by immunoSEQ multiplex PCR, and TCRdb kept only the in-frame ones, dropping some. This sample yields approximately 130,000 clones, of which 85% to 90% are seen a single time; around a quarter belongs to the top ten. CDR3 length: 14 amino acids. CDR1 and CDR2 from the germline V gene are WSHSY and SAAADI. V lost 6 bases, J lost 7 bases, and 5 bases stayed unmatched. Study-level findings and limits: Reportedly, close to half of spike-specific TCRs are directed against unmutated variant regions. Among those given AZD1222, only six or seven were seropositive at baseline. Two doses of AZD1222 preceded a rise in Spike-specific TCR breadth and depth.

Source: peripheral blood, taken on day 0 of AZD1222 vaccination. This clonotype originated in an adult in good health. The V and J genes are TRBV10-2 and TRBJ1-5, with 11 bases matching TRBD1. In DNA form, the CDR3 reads TGCGCCAGCAGACTGGACAGGGGGCTACAGCCCCAGCATTTT. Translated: CASRLDRGLQPQHF.